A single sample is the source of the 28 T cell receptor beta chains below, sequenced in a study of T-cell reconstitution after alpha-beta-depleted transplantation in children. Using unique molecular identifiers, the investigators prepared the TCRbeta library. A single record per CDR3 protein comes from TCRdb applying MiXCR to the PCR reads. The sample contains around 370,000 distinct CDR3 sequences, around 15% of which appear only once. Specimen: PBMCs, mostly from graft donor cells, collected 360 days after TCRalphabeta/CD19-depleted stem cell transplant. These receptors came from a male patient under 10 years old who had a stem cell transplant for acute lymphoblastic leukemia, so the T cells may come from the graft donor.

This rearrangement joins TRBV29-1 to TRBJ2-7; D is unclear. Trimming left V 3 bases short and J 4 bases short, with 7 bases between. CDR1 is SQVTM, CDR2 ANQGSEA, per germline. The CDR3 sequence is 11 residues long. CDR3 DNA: TGCAGCGTTGAGGACCGGTACGAGCAGTACTTC. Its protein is CSVEDRYEQYF.

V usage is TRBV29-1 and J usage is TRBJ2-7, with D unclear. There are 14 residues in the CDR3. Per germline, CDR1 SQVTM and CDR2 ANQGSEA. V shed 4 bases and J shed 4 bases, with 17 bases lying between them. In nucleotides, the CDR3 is TGCAGCGTTGCCGCACCAGGCCTCCGATACGAGCAGTACTTC. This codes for CSVAAPGLRYEQYF.

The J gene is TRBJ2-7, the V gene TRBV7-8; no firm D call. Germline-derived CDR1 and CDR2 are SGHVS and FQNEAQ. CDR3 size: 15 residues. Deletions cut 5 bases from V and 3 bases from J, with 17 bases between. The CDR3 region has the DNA TGTGCCAGCAGCCCTCACCGCCTGGCGTACTACGAGCAGTACTTC. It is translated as CASSPHRLAYYEQYF.

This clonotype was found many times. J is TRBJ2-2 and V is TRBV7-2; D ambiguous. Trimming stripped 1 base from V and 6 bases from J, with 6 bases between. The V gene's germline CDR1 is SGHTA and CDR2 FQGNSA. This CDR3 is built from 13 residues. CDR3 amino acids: CASSLDRPGELFF. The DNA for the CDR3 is TGTGCCAGCAGCTTAGATCGCCCCGGGGAGCTGTTTTTT.

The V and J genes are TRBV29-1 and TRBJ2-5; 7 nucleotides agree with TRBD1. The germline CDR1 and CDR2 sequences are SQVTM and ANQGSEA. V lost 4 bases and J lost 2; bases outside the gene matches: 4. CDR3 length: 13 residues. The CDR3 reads CSVVLDRQETQYF. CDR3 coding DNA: TGCAGCGTTGTGTTGGACAGGCAAGAGACCCAGTACTTC.

As DNA, the CDR3 is TGCAGTGCTAGAGAGCGGGACTCGCGACGGGAGCAGTACTTC. Encoded protein: CSARERDSRREQYF. The J gene is TRBJ2-7, the V gene TRBV20-1; weak D call: TRBD2 (6 bases). Germline CDR1 is DFQATT and CDR2 is SNEGSKA (reference sequence). V dropped 0 bases and J dropped 7 bases, with 16 bases sitting between them. The CDR3 length is 14 residues.

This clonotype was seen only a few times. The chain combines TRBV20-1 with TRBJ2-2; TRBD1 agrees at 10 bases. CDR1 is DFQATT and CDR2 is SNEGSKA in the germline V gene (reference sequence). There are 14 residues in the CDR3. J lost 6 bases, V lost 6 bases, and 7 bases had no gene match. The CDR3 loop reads CSAGDRGLPGELFF. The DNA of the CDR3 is TGCAGTGCCGGAGACAGGGGGCTTCCCGGGGAGCTGTTTTTT.

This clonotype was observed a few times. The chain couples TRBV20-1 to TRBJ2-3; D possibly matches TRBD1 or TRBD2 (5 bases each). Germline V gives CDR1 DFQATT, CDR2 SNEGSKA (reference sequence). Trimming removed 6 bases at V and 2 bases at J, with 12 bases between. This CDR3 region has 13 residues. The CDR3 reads CSARGGFTDTQYF. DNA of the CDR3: TGCAGTGCGAGGGGCGGGTTCACAGATACGCAGTATTTT.

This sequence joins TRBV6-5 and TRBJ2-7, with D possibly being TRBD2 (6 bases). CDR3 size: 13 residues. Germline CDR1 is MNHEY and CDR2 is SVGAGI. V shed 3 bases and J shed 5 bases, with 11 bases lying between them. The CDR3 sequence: CASSYVSGDEQYF. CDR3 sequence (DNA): TGTGCCAGCAGTTATGTTTCGGGAGACGAGCAGTACTTC.

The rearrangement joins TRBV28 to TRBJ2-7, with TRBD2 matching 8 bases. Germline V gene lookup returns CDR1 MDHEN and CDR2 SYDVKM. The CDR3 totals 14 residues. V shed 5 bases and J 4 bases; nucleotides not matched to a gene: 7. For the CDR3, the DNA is TGTGCCAGCAGTGCACTAGCGGCAGATTACGAGCAGTACTTC. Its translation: CASSALAADYEQYF.

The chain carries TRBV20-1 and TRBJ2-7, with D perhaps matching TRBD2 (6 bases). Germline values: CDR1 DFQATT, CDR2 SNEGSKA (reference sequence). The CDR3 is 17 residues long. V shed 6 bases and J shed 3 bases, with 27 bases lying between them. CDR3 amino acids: CSALNFPGSSDYYEQYF. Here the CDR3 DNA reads TGCAGTGCCCTCAACTTCCCGGGGTCTAGCGACTACTACGAGCAGTACTTC.

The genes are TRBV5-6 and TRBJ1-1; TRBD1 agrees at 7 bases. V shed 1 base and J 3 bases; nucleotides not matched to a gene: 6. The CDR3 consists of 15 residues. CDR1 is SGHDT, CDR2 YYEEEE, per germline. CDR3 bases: TGTGCCAGCAGCTTGAGAGGGGGCATACACACTGAAGCTTTCTTT. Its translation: CASSLRGGIHTEAFF.

The CDR3 DNA sequence: TGCGCCAGCAGCCAAGATGGCGGACAGTTATCACGCTACACCTTC. It specifies CASSQDGGQLSRYTF. The chain is built from TRBV4-1 and TRBJ1-2, with D perhaps TRBD1 (6 bases). With 0 bases removed from V and 9 bases from J, the gap between germline ends came to 17 bases. The V gene's germline CDR1 is MGHRA and CDR2 YSYEKL. The CDR3 sequence is 15 residues long.

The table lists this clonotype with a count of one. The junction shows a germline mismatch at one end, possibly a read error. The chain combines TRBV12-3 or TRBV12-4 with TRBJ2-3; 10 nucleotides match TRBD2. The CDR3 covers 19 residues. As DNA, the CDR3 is TGTACCAGCAGTTTCCCTCTCGGGCTAGCGGGAGCGAGTGGGGGTACGCAGTATTTT. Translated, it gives CTSSFPLGLAGASGGTQYF.

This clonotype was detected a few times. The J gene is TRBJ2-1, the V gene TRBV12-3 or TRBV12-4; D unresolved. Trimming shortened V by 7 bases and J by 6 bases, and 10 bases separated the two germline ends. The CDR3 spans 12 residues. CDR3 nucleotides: TGTGCCAGCACTTGGCCTAGCAATGAGCAGTTCTTC. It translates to CASTWPSNEQFF.

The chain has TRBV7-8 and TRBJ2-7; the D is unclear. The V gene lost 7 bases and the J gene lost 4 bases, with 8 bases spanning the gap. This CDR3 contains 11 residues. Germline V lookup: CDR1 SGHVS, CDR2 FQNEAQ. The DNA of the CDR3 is TGTGCCAGCACCAGCGCGTACGAGCAGTACTTC. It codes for CASTSAYEQYF. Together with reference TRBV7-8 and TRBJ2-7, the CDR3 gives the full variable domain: GAGVSQSPRYKVAKRGQDVALRCDPISGHVSLFWYQQALGQGPEFLTYFQNEAQLDKSGLPSDRFFAERPEGSVSTLKIQRTQQEDSAVYLCASTSAYEQYFGPGTRLTVT.

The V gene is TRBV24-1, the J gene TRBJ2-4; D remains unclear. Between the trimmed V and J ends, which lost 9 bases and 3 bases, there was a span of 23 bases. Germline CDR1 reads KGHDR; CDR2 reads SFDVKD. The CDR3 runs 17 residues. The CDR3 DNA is TGTGCCACCGGTTACGAATCCAGCCTGTCGGTCAAAAACATTCAGTACTTC. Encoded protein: CATGYESSLSVKNIQYF.

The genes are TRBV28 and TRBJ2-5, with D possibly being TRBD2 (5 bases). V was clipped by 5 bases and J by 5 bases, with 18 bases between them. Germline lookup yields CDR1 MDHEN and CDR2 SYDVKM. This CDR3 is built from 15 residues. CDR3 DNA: TGTGCCAGCAGTCTACTAGGCAGATTGGGCGAGACCCAGTACTTC. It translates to CASSLLGRLGETQYF.

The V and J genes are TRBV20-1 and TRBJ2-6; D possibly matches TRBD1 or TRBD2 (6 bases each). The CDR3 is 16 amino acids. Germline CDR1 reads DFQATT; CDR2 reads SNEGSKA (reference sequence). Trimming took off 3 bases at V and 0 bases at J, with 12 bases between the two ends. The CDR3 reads CSASTGRPSGANVLTF. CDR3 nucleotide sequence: TGCAGTGCTAGCACAGGGAGGCCCTCTGGGGCCAACGTCCTGACTTTC.

The CDR3: CASSQTGGAISTEAFF. CDR3 sequence (DNA): TGTGCCAGCAGCCAGACAGGGGGCGCGATAAGCACTGAAGCTTTCTTT. V usage is TRBV5-5 and J usage is TRBJ1-1; 10 nucleotides line up with TRBD1. The V and J ends lost 4 bases and 4 bases, in that order; junction bases with no gene match: 10. Per germline, CDR1 SGHKS and CDR2 YYEKEE (reference sequence). The CDR3 consists of 16 residues.

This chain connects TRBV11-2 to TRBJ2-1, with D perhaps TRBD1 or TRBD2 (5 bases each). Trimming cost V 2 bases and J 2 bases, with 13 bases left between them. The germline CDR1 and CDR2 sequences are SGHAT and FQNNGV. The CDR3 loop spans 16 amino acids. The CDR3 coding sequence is TGTGCCAGCAGCTTAATAGACAGAGGGACCTACAATGAGCAGTTCTTC. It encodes CASSLIDRGTYNEQFF.

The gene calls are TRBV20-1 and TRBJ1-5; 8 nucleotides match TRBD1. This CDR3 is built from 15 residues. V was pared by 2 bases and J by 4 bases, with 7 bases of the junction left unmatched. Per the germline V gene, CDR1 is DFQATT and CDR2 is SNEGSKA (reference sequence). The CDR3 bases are TGCAGTGCTAGACTGGCAGGGGGCCCTAATCAGCCCCAGCATTTT. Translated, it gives CSARLAGGPNQPQHF.

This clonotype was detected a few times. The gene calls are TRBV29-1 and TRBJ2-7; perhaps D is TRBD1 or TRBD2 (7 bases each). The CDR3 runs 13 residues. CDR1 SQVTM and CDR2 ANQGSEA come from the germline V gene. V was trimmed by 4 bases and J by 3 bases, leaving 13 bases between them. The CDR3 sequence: CSVAPGGGYEQYF. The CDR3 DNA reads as TGCAGCGTTGCGCCAGGGGGGGGCTACGAGCAGTACTTC.

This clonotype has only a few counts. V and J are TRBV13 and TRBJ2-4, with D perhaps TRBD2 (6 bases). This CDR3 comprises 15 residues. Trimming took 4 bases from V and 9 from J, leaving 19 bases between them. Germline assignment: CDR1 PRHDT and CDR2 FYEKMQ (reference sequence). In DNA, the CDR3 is TGTGCCAGCAGCTCAAGGCGGGGTAGCCAGAGCATTCAGTACTTC. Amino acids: CASSSRRGSQSIQYF.

The chain's CDR3 is CATSRGMGLTGVNTEAFF. CDR3 nucleotide sequence: TGTGCCACCAGCAGAGGGATGGGACTCACAGGGGTGAACACTGAAGCTTTCTTT. The V call is TRBV15, the J call TRBJ1-1, with 7 bases matching TRBD1. The CDR3 is 18 amino acids. Trimming cost V 1 base and J 0 bases; bases outside gene matches: 11. Per germline, CDR1 LNHNV and CDR2 YYDKDF (reference sequence).

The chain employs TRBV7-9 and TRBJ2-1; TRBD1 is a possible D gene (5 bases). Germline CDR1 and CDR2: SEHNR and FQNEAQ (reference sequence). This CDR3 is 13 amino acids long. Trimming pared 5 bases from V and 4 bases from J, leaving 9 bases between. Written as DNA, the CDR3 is TGTGCCAGCAGCGTCGACAGTTACAATGAGCAGTTCTTC. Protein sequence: CASSVDSYNEQFF.

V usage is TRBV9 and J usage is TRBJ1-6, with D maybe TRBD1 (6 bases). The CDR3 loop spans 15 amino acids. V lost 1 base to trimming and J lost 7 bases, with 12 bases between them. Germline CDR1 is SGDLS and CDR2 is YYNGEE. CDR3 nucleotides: TGTGCCAGCAGCGTAACCTGGACAGAGAATTCACCCCTCCACTTT. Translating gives CASSVTWTENSPLHF. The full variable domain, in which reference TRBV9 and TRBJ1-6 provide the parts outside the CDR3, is DSGVTQTPKHLITATGQRVTLRCSPRSGDLSVYWYQQSLDQGLQFLIQYYNGEERAKGNILERFSAQQFPDLHSELNLSSLELGDSALYFCASSVTWTENSPLHFGNGTRLTVT.

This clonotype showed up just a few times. As DNA, the CDR3 is TGCGCCAGCAGCCAAGGAAGAGGGAGGGTCGCCGAGCAGTACTTC. The encoded protein is CASSQGRGRVAEQYF. The V and J genes are TRBV4-3 and TRBJ2-7, with TRBD2 matching 7 bases. This CDR3 spans 15 amino acids. The J segment lost 6 bases and the V segment lost 1 base, leaving 9 bases of the junction unmatched. Looked up from germline, CDR1 is LGHNA and CDR2 is YSLEER.